This TCR beta chain was sequenced in a study of shared clonotypes between healthy human individuals. This CDR3 has 16 residues. The ends were cut back, 6 bases at V and 3 bases at J, with 18 bases in the middle. CDR1 is MDHEN and CDR2 is SYDVKM in the germline V gene. Measured with immunoSEQ multiplex PCR; TCRdb has only the in-frame clones, and not every one. The sample holds around 1.4 million clones, approximately 98.5% seen once. The TCR was taken from a young man in good health. V usage is TRBV28 and J usage is TRBJ2-1; perhaps D is TRBD1 or TRBD2 (6 bases each). The sequenced material came from naive CD4+ T cells sorted from blood. Noted subset: CD45RA+ positively selected. The CDR3 region has the DNA TGTGCCAGCAGGGGGGGCAGGGCAACAGACTACAATGAGCAGTTCTTC. The encoded protein is CASRGGRATDYNEQFF.